What follows are 28 T cell receptor beta chains derived from one specimen sequenced in a study of regulatory T cells in long-lasting Graves disease. Both iRepertoire HTBI primers and Arm-PCR of CDR3 regions were used to build the TCR beta libraries. TCRdb re-called the multiplex PCR reads with MiXCR, one entry per CDR3 protein. The sample includes 350,000 to 500,000 distinct CDR3 sequences, around 23% of them seen just once. Time point: persistent/refractory GD, antithyroid drugs over 5 years with positive TRAb. PBMCs were the source of the RNA used for TCR sequencing. The material was peripheral blood mononuclear cells (PBMCs), obtained when the disease was refractory, from a patient treated with antithyroid drugs. The receptors here all came from a female donor with Graves disease.

This clonotype has a handful of counts. This chain links TRBV20-1 with TRBJ1-5, with D possibly TRBD1 on 5 matching bases. CDR1 is DFQATT and CDR2 is SNEGSKA in the germline V gene (reference sequence). This CDR3 is built from 12 residues. The V end lost 6 bases, the J end lost 7 bases, and 13 bases lay between the germline ends. CDR3 sequence: CSAGRGGQPQHF. The CDR3 nucleotides are TGCAGTGCCGGACGGGGGGGGCAGCCCCAGCATTTT.

This clonotype appeared many times. The chain employs TRBV20-1 and TRBJ2-7; D is tentatively TRBD1 or TRBD2 (5 bases each). The CDR3 contains 13 residues. Germline CDR1 DFQATT, CDR2 SNEGSKA (reference sequence). With 6 bases removed from V and 2 bases from J, the gap between germline ends came to 14 bases. The CDR3 DNA is TGCAGTGCGTACCGGGACCATACCTACGAGCAGTACTTC. Residues: CSAYRDHTYEQYF.

This clonotype showed up just a few times. The J gene is TRBJ2-7, the V gene TRBV5-1, with TRBD2 identical over 9 bases. This CDR3 is built from 15 residues. From germline, CDR1 is SGHRS and CDR2 YFSETQ. V shed 4 bases and J 2 bases; nucleotides not matched to a gene: 7. For the CDR3, the DNA is TGCGCCAGCAGCATGAATAGCGGGAGTACCTACGAGCAGTACTTC. Encoded protein: CASSMNSGSTYEQYF.

J is TRBJ2-1 and V is TRBV5-6; D ambiguous. The V end lost 2 bases, the J end lost 4 bases, and 19 bases lay between the germline ends. The CDR3 has 17 residues. Per the germline V gene, CDR1 is SGHDT and CDR2 is YYEEEE. CDR3 nucleotide sequence: TGTGCCAGCAGCTTCGCAGCAGGACCCTACACTTACAATGAGCAGTTCTTC. Translating gives CASSFAAGPYTYNEQFF.

This clonotype was counted only a few times. J is TRBJ2-5 and V is TRBV3-1; weak D call: TRBD1 (5 bases). This CDR3 is 14 amino acids long. Germline assignment: CDR1 LGHDT and CDR2 YNNKEL (reference sequence). The ends were cut back, 4 bases at V and 3 bases at J, with 12 bases in the middle. DNA for the CDR3: TGTGCCAGCAGCCCATCAGGGATAAAAGAGACCCAGTACTTC. Translating it yields CASSPSGIKETQYF.

This clonotype was detected many times. V is TRBV28 and J is TRBJ2-5; D is uncertain. The CDR3 sequence is 12 residues long. Trimming took 8 bases from V and 4 from J, leaving 11 bases between them. Germline CDR1 is MDHEN and CDR2 is SYDVKM. CDR3 loop: CASRWAGETQYF. As DNA, the CDR3 is TGTGCCAGCCGCTGGGCAGGAGAGACCCAGTACTTC.

The chain uses TRBV28 and TRBJ2-2; 10 positions agree with TRBD2. V gave up 3 bases and J gave up 4 bases; unmatched junction bases: 8. CDR1 MDHEN and CDR2 SYDVKM come from the germline V gene. The CDR3 consists of 17 residues. The DNA of the CDR3 is TGTGCCAGCAGTTTCCGTGCTAGCGGGAGCCTCACCGGGGAGCTGTTTTTT. It encodes CASSFRASGSLTGELFF.

This clonotype came up many times. This chain uses TRBV12-3 or TRBV12-4 with TRBJ2-7; a possible D gene is TRBD2 (6 bases). V was clipped by 2 bases and J by 7 bases, with 21 bases between them. The CDR3 sequence is 16 residues long. The CDR3 DNA follows: TGTGCCAGCAGTTTAATTTTGGGGGGAGTCCAAAATGAGCAGTACTTC. This translates into CASSLILGGVQNEQYF.

The chain has TRBV7-9 and TRBJ2-5; 10 bases map to TRBD2. CDR3 size: 14 residues. V dropped 5 bases and J dropped 3; count of bases not matched to a gene: 3. CDR1 and CDR2 (germline): SEHNR, FQNEAQ (reference sequence). The CDR3 is CASSQGLAKETQYF. DNA for the CDR3: TGTGCCAGCAGCCAGGGACTAGCGAAAGAGACCCAGTACTTC.

The rearrangement uses TRBV20-1 and TRBJ1-6; TRBD1 agrees at 8 bases. The germline V gene has CDR1 DFQATT and CDR2 SNEGSKA (reference sequence). The CDR3 is 15 residues long. V shed 3 bases and J 10 bases; nucleotides not matched to a gene: 11. The DNA of the CDR3 is TGCAGTGCTAGTATAGGACAGGGCCCTAACTCACCCCTCCACTTT. It is translated as CSASIGQGPNSPLHF.

This clonotype was seen many times. The V gene is TRBV27, the J gene TRBJ2-4, with TRBD1 as a possible D gene (6 bases). The CDR3 extends over 14 amino acids. The germline V and J ends were trimmed by 5 bases and 7 bases, with 15 bases remaining between them. Germline V gene sequence: CDR1 MNHEY, CDR2 SMNVEV (reference sequence). The CDR3 coding sequence is TGTGCCAGCAGTCCCCCGGCCCAGGGGAACATTCAGTACTTC. This gives the protein CASSPPAQGNIQYF.

With respect to this clonotype: A much larger clone lies one base from this, so it may be a read error. This chain joins TRBV9 and TRBJ2-5, with 12 positions matching TRBD2. V shed 7 bases, J shed 2 bases, and the junction held 6 bases outside the gene matches. CDR1 SGDLS and CDR2 YYNGEE come from the germline V gene. The CDR3 consists of 15 residues. CDR3 amino acids: CASGETSGRQETQYF. CDR3 DNA sequence: TGTGCCAGCGGCGAGACTAGCGGGAGACAAGAGACCCAGTACTTC. Supplemented by reference TRBV9 and TRBJ2-5, the full variable domain reads DSGVTQTPKHLITATGQRVTLRCSPRSGDLSVYWYQQSLDQGLQFLIQYYNGEERAKGNILERFSAQQFPDLHSELNLSSLELGDSALYFCASGETSGRQETQYFGPGTRLLVL.

This clonotype was counted ten times or more. This chain joins TRBV15 and TRBJ1-2, with TRBD1 matching 9 bases. V was pared by 5 bases and J by 3 bases, with 7 bases of the junction left unmatched. The length of the CDR3 is 15 residues. Germline V lookup: CDR1 LNHNV, CDR2 YYDKDF (reference sequence). The CDR3: CATSAGQGRDYGYTF. DNA for the CDR3: TGTGCCACCAGCGCGGGACAGGGTAGGGACTATGGCTACACCTTC.

This clonotype showed up just a few times. The V and J genes are TRBV5-1 and TRBJ2-7, with a tentative D call TRBD1 (5 bases). Germline CDR1 SGHRS, CDR2 YFSETQ. This CDR3 comprises 14 residues. V lost 0 bases, J lost 3 bases, and 10 bases lay in between. The CDR3 sequence is CASSLDRYYYEQYF. The CDR3 DNA reads as TGCGCCAGCAGCTTGGACAGGTATTACTACGAGCAGTACTTC.

This sequence joins TRBV9 and TRBJ2-4, with TRBD2 matching over 8 bases. Germline trimming cut 4 bases from V and 6 bases from J; bases unmatched to any gene: 9. The germline gives CDR1 SGDLS, CDR2 YYNGEE. The CDR3 is made up of 15 amino acids. CDR3 nucleotides: TGTGCCAGCAGCCCCCAAACGGGAGGGGGAAACATTCAGTACTTC. Amino acids: CASSPQTGGGNIQYF.

The rearrangement links TRBV4-2 to TRBJ1-3; D may be TRBD1 (5 bases). The germline V gene encodes CDR1 LGHNA and CDR2 YNFKEQ. CDR3 length equals 16 residues. V lost 2 bases, J lost 0 bases, and 11 bases lay in between. The CDR3: CASSQSDRNSGNTIYF. The CDR3 coding sequence is TGTGCCAGCAGCCAATCCGACAGAAACTCTGGAAACACCATATATTTT.

Points on this clonotype: The germline gene is not matched at one end of the junction; a read error may be the cause. The chain couples TRBV3-1 to TRBJ1-3; D possibly corresponds to TRBD1 (6 bases). CDR3 size: 14 residues. CDR1 is LGHDT and CDR2 is YNNKEL in the germline V gene (reference sequence). The CDR3 coding sequence is TGTGCCAGCAGCCACACAGGGTCTGGAAACACCACATATTTT. It translates to CASSHTGSGNTTYF.

This clonotype has at least ten counts. V usage is TRBV27 and J usage is TRBJ2-7, with 7 nucleotides matching TRBD2. After removal of 5 bases from V and 3 bases from J, the junction contained 22 bases not matched to a gene. CDR1 MNHEY and CDR2 SMNVEV come from the germline V gene (reference sequence). The CDR3 has 19 amino acids. Here the CDR3 DNA reads TGTGCCAGCAGTATTACGGCGGCGGGAGTTGAGTCATGGGGCTACGAGCAGTACTTC. This sequence encodes CASSITAAGVESWGYEQYF.

A remark on this clonotype: A much larger clone sits a single nucleotide away, making a read error possible. The chain has TRBV6-2 or TRBV6-3 and TRBJ1-1; D is undetermined. V shed 0 bases and J shed 0 bases, with 11 bases lying between them. The CDR3 is 16 amino acids. Germline V gives CDR1 MNHEY, CDR2 SVGEGT. Written as DNA, the CDR3 is TGTGCCAGCAGTTACTCGACCCCAGATATGAACACTGAAGCTTTCTTT. This sequence encodes CASSYSTPDMNTEAFF.

This clonotype has ten or more counts. The chain is built from TRBV2 and TRBJ2-5; TRBD2 is a possible D gene (6 bases). The CDR3 is made up of 13 amino acids. V dropped 5 bases and J dropped 2 bases, with 9 bases sitting between them. Per the germline V gene, CDR1 is SNHLY and CDR2 is FYNNEI. CDR3 nucleotides: TGTGCCAGCAGTCCTAGCGAACAAGAGACCCAGTACTTC. This encodes CASSPSEQETQYF.

The chain joins TRBV20-1 to TRBJ2-3; TRBD2 matches 11 bases. The J call may be incorrect, as the DNA end agrees better with TRBJ2-5. Germline CDR1 DFQATT, CDR2 SNEGSKA (reference sequence). There are 16 residues in the CDR3. The CDR3 nucleotides read TGCAGTGCTATGGGACTAGCGGTGGGGTATAGGGAGACCCAGTACTTC. Protein: CSAMGLAVGYRETQYF.

This clonotype was seen at least ten times. This rearrangement joins TRBV24-1 to TRBJ2-2; TRBD1 matches 7 bases. This CDR3 comprises 17 residues. V shed 2 bases, J shed 2 bases, and the junction held 7 bases outside the gene matches. Per the germline V gene, CDR1 is KGHDR and CDR2 is SFDVKD. This CDR3 is CATSDWAGTVNTGELFF. The CDR3 coding sequence is TGTGCCACCAGTGATTGGGCCGGGACAGTCAACACCGGGGAGCTGTTTTTT.

This clonotype came up many times. CDR3 amino acids: CASSDGTGPYEQYF. The CDR3 bases are TGTGCCAGCAGCGATGGGACAGGCCCATACGAGCAGTACTTC. This chain uses TRBV28 with TRBJ2-7, with TRBD1 matching 8 bases. V lost 6 bases, J lost 4 bases, and 8 bases stayed unmatched. Germline CDR1 is MDHEN and CDR2 is SYDVKM. CDR3 size: 14 residues.

This clonotype has a handful of counts. This rearrangement joins TRBV11-2 to TRBJ2-7; D remains ambiguous. With 5 bases removed from V and 0 bases from J, the gap between germline ends came to 11 bases. Germline V gives CDR1 SGHAT, CDR2 FQNNGV. The CDR3 loop spans 14 amino acids. CDR3 DNA sequence: TGTGCCAGCAGCCCCCCGTCCAGCTCCTACGAGCAGTACTTC. Encoded protein: CASSPPSSSYEQYF. Based on the CDR3 plus reference TRBV11-2 and TRBJ2-7, the full variable domain is EAGVAQSPRYKIIEKRQSVAFWCNPISGHATLYWYQQILGQGPKLLIQFQNNGVVDDSQLPKDRFSAERLKGVDSTLKIQPAKLEDSAVYLCASSPPSSSYEQYFGPGTRLTVT.

This clonotype was counted only a few times. This sequence joins TRBV28 and TRBJ1-2, with D possibly matching TRBD1 (5 bases). The CDR3 contains 16 residues. Germline V gene sequence: CDR1 MDHEN, CDR2 SYDVKM. Between the trimmed V and J ends, which lost 4 bases and 8 bases, there was a span of 23 bases. The CDR3 DNA follows: TGTGCCAGCAGTTCACCGCGCGGACTCATGGAGGGGGGCTACACCTTC. Translation: CASSSPRGLMEGGYTF.

The V gene is TRBV7-3, the J gene TRBJ2-7; the match to TRBD2 covers 8 bases. The J call may be in error: the DNA end matches TRBJ2-5 better. Germline V gene data show CDR1 as SGHTA and CDR2 as FQGTGA. The CDR3 is 15 amino acids. In nucleotides, the CDR3 is TGTGCCAGCAGCCTGAACGGACTAGCCCAAGAGACCCAGTACTTC. It codes for CASSLNGLAQETQYF.

CDR3 coding DNA: TGTGCCAGCACCACCAGCGGGAGGGTAAACACCGGGGAGCTGTTTTTT. As protein: CASTTSGRVNTGELFF. V and J are TRBV6-1 and TRBJ2-2, with 10 bases lining up with TRBD2. Trimming took 7 bases from V and 2 from J; bases not matched to a gene: 7. The CDR3 extends over 16 amino acids. Germline CDR1 and CDR2: MNHNS and SASEGT.

This chain uses TRBV12-3 or TRBV12-4 with TRBJ2-3; weak D call: TRBD2 (5 bases). The CDR3 totals 15 residues. V was shortened by 0 bases and J by 1 base, with 8 bases between the two germline ends. CDR3 protein: CASSLALRGTDTQYF. DNA of the CDR3: TGTGCCAGCAGTTTAGCGCTGCGGGGCACAGATACGCAGTATTTT.